This T cell receptor beta chain was recorded in a study of T cell responses to AZD1222 COVID-19 vaccine (dated by TCRdb to 2020 to 2023). Turning to the overall study: AZD1222 recipients with second doses at about 4 weeks or about 12 weeks were pooled, because spike-specific TCR depth and breadth did not differ between schedules. Trial participants were enrolled into age subgroups of 18-55, 56-69 and 70-plus years, which contained about 150, 27 and 61 TCR-sequenced participants, respectively. TCR sequencing covered 230 to 250 trial participants: 200 to 220 given two doses of AZD1222 and 26 given two doses of MenACWY control vaccine. Here is what the overall study found, with its caveats: Epitopes outside the regions mutated in the B.1.351 and B.1.1.7 variants were reportedly recognized by nearly half of the unique spike-specific TCRs. In the small 56-69-year group, the increase in depth fell short of significance, most likely because of low power. No day 14 peak-response samples were available, so repertoires were characterized only after the peak T cell response. The whole spike protein was spanned by vaccine-associated CD4 TCRs, and dominant responses were seen in regions 160-218 and 743-854. A significant rise in spike-specific TCR breadth and depth was observed after two AZD1222 doses relative to day 0 and relative to MenACWY recipients. Conclusions about previously exposed vaccinees are limited, since just 5 to 7 AZD1222 recipients were seropositive for SARS-CoV-2 at baseline. Participants were mostly white British and included more females than males, and it was suggested by the authors that clonal diversity may have been underestimated.

What this sample's time point label stands for: baseline before first vaccination. Vaccinee samples were obtained from the UK trials COV001 and COV002, which included a single-blind randomized controlled phase 2/3 trial of AZD1222 (ChAdOx1 nCoV-19) in healthy adults. For TCRbeta chain sequencing, PBMC samples from trial participants were taken at day 0 and at day 28 after the second dose. Notes on this clone: The target of this receptor is not known. Base qualities are not at hand, and no much larger clone is one base apart.

Looking up the germline V gene yields CDR1 KGHSH and CDR2 LQKENI. V trim: 5 bases; J trim: 1 base; unmatched bases: 3. Inclusive of the bounding cysteine and phenylalanine, the CDR3 is 14 residues long. Only the CDR3 DNA is retained, 42 bases long and in frame from the first base. The CDR3 regions of human TCRbeta chains were subjected to immunosequencing. As for the authors' bioinformatics: Repertoire TCRs were checked for matches against a reference library of SARS-CoV-2-specific TCRs that had been generated using the MIRA antigen-specificity platform. Breadth was defined as the fraction of unique TCRs that were SARS-CoV-2-associated, and depth was defined as the fraction of total T cells that were SARS-CoV-2-associated. Using the MIRA data, every spike-specific TCR was mapped to the spike region that the TCR reacted to and assigned to either a CD4 or a CD8 class. Log10-transformed breadth and depth values were compared by one-way ANOVA with Sidak's multiple comparisons tests. TCRdb stores this immuneACCESS table with in-frame sequences only. Part of the clones is absent; in the studies checked, under half of the shortfall reflects unresolved V genes, and no reason is known for the rest. V, J and clone size reflect that table, while D and trimming were determined from the DNA. This sample holds about 150,000 clones; roughly 92% were observed only once. Of the sample, 1.6% is held by the ten largest clones.

Sample: peripheral blood, taken on day 0 of AZD1222 vaccination. The V and J segments used are TRBV18 and TRBJ2-7; 9 bases in the middle match TRBD1. The clonotype originates from an adult in good health. The nucleotide sequence is TGTGCCAGCTCAGCGGGACAGGGATCCTACGAGCAGTACTTC. Its protein product is CASSAGQGSYEQYF.